These 12 T cell receptor beta chains were sequenced from one sample in a study of CD8 T cells in ankylosing spondylitis. TCRdb reanalysed the 5' RACE reads using MiXCR and keeps one entry per CDR3 protein. The sample records roughly 160,000 distinct CDR3 sequences, 9.5% to 10% being singletons. The source material was blood, either unsorted or a sorted T cell fraction (not recorded which). These receptors all stem from a female donor with ankylosing spondylitis or in good health (not recorded which).

The V call is TRBV6-5, the J call TRBJ2-7; D might be TRBD2 (5 bases). The germline V and J ends were trimmed by 6 bases and 7 bases, with 13 bases remaining between them. Germline CDR1 reads MNHEY; CDR2 reads SVGAGI. The CDR3 runs 12 residues. As DNA, the CDR3 is TGTGCCAGCAGGGGCCTCCGAGGGGAGCAGTACTTC. It codes for CASRGLRGEQYF.

In its sample, this clonotype was seen a few times. The chain recombines TRBV5-1 with TRBJ1-1; possible D gene TRBD1, 6 bases. Germline V lookup: CDR1 SGHRS, CDR2 YFSETQ. The CDR3 covers 15 residues. Trimming removed 0 bases from V and 5 bases from J, with 14 bases in between. The CDR3 sequence: CASSLEGGLRTEAFF. The CDR3 DNA reads TGCGCCAGCAGCTTGGAGGGGGGGCTTAGAACTGAAGCTTTCTTT.

This clonotype was seen a handful of times. The V gene is TRBV20-1, the J gene TRBJ2-3; 9 bases match TRBD2. This CDR3 spans 14 amino acids. V trimming: 0 bases; J trimming: 6 bases; junction bases outside the gene matches: 4. From germline, CDR1 is DFQATT and CDR2 SNEGSKA (reference sequence). CDR3 region: CSARDVAGDDTQYF. Here the CDR3 DNA reads TGCAGTGCTAGAGATGTAGCGGGAGACGATACGCAGTATTTT.

In this sample, this clonotype turned up many times. CDR3 in DNA: TGCAGTGCTAGCCCAGCGGGAGGCCCCGTCAATGAGCAGTTCTTC. Protein: CSASPAGGPVNEQFF. J is TRBJ2-1 and V is TRBV20-1, with 9 bases identical to TRBD2. This CDR3 contains 15 residues. The germline V gene has CDR1 DFQATT and CDR2 SNEGSKA (reference sequence). V lost 3 bases, J lost 6 bases, and 9 bases stayed unmatched.

The rearrangement joins TRBV5-6 to TRBJ2-7; D gene uncertain. The CDR3 loop spans 14 amino acids. The germline V gene has CDR1 SGHDT and CDR2 YYEEEE. The ends were cut back, 2 bases at V and 2 bases at J, with 11 bases in the middle. In nucleotides, the CDR3 is TGTGCCAGCAGCTTATACAACAGACCCTACGAGCAGTACTTC. Translating it yields CASSLYNRPYEQYF. Supplemented by reference TRBV5-6 and TRBJ2-7, the full variable domain reads DAGVTQSPTHLIKTRGQQVTLRCSPKSGHDTVSWYQQALGQGPQFIFQYYEEEERQRGNFPDRFSGHQFPNYSSELNVNALLLGDSALYLCASSLYNRPYEQYFGPGTRLTVT.

The J gene is TRBJ2-3, the V gene TRBV12-3 or TRBV12-4; TRBD1 matches 8 bases. The CDR3 has 16 amino acids. Trimming at V came to 5 bases and at J to 0 bases, leaving 7 bases not matched to a gene. The CDR3 coding sequence is TGTGCCAGCAGTCCCCGGACAGGGACTAGCACAGATACGCAGTATTTT. This encodes CASSPRTGTSTDTQYF.

This clonotype was seen at least ten times. The chain has TRBV29-1 and TRBJ2-1; D is perhaps TRBD2 (6 bases). Deletions cut 3 bases from V and 4 bases from J, with 19 bases between. Germline V gene lookup returns CDR1 SQVTM and CDR2 ANQGSEA. CDR3 length equals 16 residues. CDR3 coding DNA: TGCAGCGTTGAGGGGACTTGGCCCCTCCAGTACAATGAGCAGTTCTTC. Encoded protein: CSVEGTWPLQYNEQFF.

The V gene is TRBV7-9, the J gene TRBJ2-1; 8 bases fit TRBD2. The CDR3 runs to 15 residues. The V gene end was trimmed by 5 bases and the J gene end by 9 bases; junction bases not matched to a gene: 12. The V gene's germline CDR1 is SEHNR and CDR2 FQNEAQ (reference sequence). Here the CDR3 DNA reads TGTGCCAGCAGCCATCTATCCGGGAGGGCCTTTGAGCAGTTCTTC. Its translation is CASSHLSGRAFEQFF. Drawing the rest from reference TRBV7-9 and TRBJ2-1, the complete variable domain is DTGVSQNPRHKITKRGQNVTFRCDPISEHNRLYWYRQTLGQGPEFLTYFQNEAQLEKSRLLSDRFSAERPKGSFSTLEIQRTEQGDSAMYLCASSHLSGRAFEQFFGPGTRLTVL.

The rearrangement links TRBV27 to TRBJ2-1; no reliable D call. V was pared by 4 bases and J by 10 bases, with 8 bases between. The CDR3 has 11 amino acids. Germline V gene data show CDR1 as MNHEY and CDR2 as SMNVEV (reference sequence). CDR3 DNA sequence: TGTGCCAGCAGTTCCCCCCCGGAGCAGTTCTTC. This codes for CASSSPPEQFF.

This chain links TRBV10-2 with TRBJ2-7; perhaps TRBD2 as D (5 bases). The CDR3 length is 14 residues. Germline-derived CDR1 and CDR2 are WSHSY and SAAADI. Trimming stripped 3 bases from V and 2 bases from J, with 11 bases between. Here the CDR3 DNA reads TGCGCCAGCAGTGACCCGGACTGGACCTACGAGCAGTACTTC. This translates into CASSDPDWTYEQYF.

The chain is built from TRBV20-1 and TRBJ2-1; D call uncertain. This CDR3 comprises 14 residues. CDR1 and CDR2 (germline): DFQATT, SNEGSKA (reference sequence). V was trimmed by 3 bases and J by 1 base, leaving 10 bases between them. In DNA, the CDR3 is TGCAGTGCTAGTGAGGCGTCTTCCTACAATGAGCAGTTCTTC. The encoded protein is CSASEASSYNEQFF.

CDR3 sequence reads: CASSLGTGGINEQYF. CDR3 DNA: TGTGCCAGCAGCCTCGGGACAGGGGGCATCAACGAGCAGTACTTC. V and J are TRBV7-6 and TRBJ2-7; 12 bases are shared with TRBD1. This CDR3 has 15 amino acids. Germline CDR1 SGHVS, CDR2 FNYEAQ. Trimming at V came to 5 bases and at J to 5 bases, leaving 7 bases not matched to a gene.